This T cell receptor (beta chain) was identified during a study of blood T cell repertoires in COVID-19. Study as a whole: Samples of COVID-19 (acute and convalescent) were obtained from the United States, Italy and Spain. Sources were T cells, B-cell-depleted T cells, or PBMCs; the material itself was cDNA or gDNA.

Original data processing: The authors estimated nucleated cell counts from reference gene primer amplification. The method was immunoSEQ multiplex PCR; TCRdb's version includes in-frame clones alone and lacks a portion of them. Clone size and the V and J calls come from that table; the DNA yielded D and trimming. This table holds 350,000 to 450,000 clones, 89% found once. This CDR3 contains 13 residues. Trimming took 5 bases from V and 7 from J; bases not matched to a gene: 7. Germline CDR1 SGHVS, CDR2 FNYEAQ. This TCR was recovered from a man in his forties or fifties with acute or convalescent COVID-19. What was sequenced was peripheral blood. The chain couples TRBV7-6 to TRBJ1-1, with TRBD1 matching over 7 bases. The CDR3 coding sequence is TGTGCCAGCAGCGCCCGACAGGGAGGTGAAGCTTTCTTT. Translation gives CASSARQGGEAFF.